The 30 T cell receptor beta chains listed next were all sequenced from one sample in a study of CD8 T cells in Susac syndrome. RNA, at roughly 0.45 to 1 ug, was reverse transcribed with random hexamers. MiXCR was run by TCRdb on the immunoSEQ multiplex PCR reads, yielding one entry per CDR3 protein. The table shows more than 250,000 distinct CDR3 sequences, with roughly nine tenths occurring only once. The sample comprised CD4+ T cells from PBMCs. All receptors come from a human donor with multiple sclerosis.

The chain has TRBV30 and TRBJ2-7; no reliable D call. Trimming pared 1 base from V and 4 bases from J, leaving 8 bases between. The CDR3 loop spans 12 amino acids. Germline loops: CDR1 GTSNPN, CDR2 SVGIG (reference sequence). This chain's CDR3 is CAWSEQFYEQYF. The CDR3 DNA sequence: TGTGCCTGGAGTGAGCAGTTTTACGAGCAGTACTTC.

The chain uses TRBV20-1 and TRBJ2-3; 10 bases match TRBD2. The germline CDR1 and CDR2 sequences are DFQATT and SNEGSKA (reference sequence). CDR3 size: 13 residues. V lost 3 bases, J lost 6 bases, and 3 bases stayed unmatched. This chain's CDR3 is CSASTSGTDTQYF. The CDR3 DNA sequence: TGCAGTGCTAGTACTAGCGGGACGGATACGCAGTATTTT.

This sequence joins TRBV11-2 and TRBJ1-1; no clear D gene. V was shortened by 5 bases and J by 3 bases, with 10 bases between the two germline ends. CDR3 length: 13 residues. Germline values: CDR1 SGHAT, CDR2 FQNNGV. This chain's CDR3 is CASSITEYTEAFF. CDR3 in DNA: TGTGCCAGCAGCATAACAGAGTACACTGAAGCTTTCTTT.

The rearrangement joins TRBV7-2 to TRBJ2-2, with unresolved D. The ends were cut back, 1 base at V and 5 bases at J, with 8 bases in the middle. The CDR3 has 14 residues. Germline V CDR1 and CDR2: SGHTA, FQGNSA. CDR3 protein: CASSLEQATGELFF. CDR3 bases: TGTGCCAGCAGCTTAGAGCAGGCGACCGGGGAGCTGTTTTTT.

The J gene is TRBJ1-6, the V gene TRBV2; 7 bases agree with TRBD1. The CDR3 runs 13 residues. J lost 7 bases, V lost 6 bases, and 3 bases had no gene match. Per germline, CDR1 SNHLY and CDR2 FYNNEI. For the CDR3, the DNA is TGTGCCAGCAGGCGGGACAGAAATTCACCCCTCCACTTT. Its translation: CASRRDRNSPLHF.

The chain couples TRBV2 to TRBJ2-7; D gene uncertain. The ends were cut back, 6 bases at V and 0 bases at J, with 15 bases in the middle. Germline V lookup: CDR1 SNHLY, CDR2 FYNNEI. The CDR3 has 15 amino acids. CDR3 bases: TGTGCCAGCAGAGACGGACCCATAAGCTCCTACGAGCAGTACTTC. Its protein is CASRDGPISSYEQYF. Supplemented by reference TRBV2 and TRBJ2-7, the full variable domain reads EPEVTQTPSHQVTQMGQEVILRCVPISNHLYFYWYRQILGQKVEFLVSFYNNEISEKSEIFDDQFSVERPDGSNFTLKIRSTKLEDSAMYFCASRDGPISSYEQYFGPGTRLTVT.

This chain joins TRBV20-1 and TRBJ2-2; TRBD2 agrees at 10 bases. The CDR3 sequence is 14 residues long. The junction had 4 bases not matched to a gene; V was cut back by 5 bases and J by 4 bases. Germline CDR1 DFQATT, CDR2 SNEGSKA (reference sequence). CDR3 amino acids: CSALSSGGTGELFF. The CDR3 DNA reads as TGCAGTGCTTTATCTAGCGGGGGCACCGGGGAGCTGTTTTTT.

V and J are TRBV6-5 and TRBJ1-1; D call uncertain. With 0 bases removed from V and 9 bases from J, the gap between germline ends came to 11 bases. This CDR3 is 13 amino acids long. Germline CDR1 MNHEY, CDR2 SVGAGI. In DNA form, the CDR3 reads TGTGCCAGCAGTTACTCATTCGGCGGCCAAGCTTTCTTT. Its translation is CASSYSFGGQAFF.

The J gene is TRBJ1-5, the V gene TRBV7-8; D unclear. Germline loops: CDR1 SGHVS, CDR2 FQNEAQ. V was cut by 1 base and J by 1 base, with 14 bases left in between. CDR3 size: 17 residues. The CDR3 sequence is CASSLGSGPLSNQPQHF. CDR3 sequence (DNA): TGTGCCAGCAGCTTAGGGTCGGGTCCTCTAAGCAATCAGCCCCAGCATTTT.

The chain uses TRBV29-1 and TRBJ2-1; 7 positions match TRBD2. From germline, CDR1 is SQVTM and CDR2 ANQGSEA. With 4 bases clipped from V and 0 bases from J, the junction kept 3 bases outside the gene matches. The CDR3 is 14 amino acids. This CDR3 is CSVATSVSYNEQFF. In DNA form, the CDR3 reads TGCAGCGTTGCTACTAGCGTCTCCTACAATGAGCAGTTCTTC.

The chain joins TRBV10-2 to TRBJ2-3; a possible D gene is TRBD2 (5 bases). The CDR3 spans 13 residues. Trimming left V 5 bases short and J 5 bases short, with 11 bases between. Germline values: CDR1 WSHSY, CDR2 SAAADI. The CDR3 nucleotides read TGCGCCAGCAGTCTAGCAGCAATAGATACGCAGTATTTT. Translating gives CASSLAAIDTQYF.

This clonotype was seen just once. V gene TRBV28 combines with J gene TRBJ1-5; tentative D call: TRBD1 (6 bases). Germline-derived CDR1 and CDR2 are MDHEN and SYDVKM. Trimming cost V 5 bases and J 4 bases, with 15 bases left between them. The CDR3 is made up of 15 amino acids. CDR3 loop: CASSQNPDRNQPQHF. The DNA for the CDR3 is TGTGCCAGCAGTCAGAATCCGGACAGAAATCAGCCCCAGCATTTT. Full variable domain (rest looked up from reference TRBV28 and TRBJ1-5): DVKVTQSSRYLVKRTGEKVFLECVQDMDHENMFWYRQDPGLGLRLIYFSYDVKMKEKGDIPEGYSVSREKKERFSLILESASTNQTSMYLCASSQNPDRNQPQHFGDGTRLSIL.

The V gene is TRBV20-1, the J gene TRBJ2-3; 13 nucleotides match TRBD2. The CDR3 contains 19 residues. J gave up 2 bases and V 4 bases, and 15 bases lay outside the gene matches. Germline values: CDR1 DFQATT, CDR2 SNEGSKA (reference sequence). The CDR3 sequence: CSAIKGLAGIIKDTDTQYF. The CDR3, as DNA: TGCAGTGCTATAAAGGGACTAGCGGGGATAATTAAAGACACAGATACGCAGTATTTT.

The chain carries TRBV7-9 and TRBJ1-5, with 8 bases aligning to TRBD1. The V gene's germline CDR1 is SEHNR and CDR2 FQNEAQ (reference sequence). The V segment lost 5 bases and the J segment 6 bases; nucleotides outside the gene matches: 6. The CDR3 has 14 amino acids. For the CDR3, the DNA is TGTGCCAGCAGCCTGGACAGGGTCGGTCAGCCCCAGCATTTT. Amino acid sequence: CASSLDRVGQPQHF.

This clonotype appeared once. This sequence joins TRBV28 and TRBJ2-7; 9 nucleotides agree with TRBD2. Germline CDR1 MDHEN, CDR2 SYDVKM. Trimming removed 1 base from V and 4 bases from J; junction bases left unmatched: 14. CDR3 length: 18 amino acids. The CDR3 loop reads CASSLSGLASYHPYEQYF. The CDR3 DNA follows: TGTGCCAGCAGTTTATCCGGACTAGCGTCATACCACCCATACGAGCAGTACTTC.

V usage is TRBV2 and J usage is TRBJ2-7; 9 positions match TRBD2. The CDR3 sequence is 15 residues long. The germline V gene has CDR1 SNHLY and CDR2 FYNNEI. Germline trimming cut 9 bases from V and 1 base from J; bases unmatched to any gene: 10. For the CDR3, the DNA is TGTGCCAGTAATCAGCCTAGCGGGGTTTCCTACGAGCAGTACTTC. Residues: CASNQPSGVSYEQYF.

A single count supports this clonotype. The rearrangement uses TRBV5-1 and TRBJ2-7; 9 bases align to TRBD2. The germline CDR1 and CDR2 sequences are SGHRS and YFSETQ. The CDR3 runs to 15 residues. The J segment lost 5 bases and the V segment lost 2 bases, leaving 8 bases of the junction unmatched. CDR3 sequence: CASSFAGTSPNEQYF. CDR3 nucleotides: TGCGCCAGCAGCTTCGCCGGGACTAGCCCGAACGAGCAGTACTTC.

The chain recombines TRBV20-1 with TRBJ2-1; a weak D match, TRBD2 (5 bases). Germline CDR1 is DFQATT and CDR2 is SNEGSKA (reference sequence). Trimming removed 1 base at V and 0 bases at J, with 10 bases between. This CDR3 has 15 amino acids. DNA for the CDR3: TGCAGTGCTAGAGGGGCGGGTAACTCCTACAATGAGCAGTTCTTC. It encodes CSARGAGNSYNEQFF.

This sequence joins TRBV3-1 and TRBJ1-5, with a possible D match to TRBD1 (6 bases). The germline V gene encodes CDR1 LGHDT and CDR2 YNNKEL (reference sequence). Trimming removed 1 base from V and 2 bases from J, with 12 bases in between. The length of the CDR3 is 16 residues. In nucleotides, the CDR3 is TGTGCCAGCAGCCAAGGCCCCGCAGGGGGCAATCAGCCCCAGCATTTT. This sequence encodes CASSQGPAGGNQPQHF.

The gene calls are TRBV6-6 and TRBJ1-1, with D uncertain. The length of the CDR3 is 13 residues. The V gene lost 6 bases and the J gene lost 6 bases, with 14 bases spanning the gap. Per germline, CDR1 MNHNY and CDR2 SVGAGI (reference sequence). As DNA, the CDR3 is TGTGCCAGCAGCCCGCGTGGGGTGCCTGAAGCTTTCTTT. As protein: CASSPRGVPEAFF.

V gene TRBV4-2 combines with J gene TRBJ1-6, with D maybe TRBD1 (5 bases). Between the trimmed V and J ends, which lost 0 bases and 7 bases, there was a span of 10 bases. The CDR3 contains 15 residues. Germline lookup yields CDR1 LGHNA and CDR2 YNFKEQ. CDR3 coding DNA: TGTGCCAGCAGCCAAGAGGGGGTAGTGAATTCACCCCTCCACTTT. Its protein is CASSQEGVVNSPLHF.

CDR3 DNA sequence: TGTGCCAGCAGTTACACAGGGTTTGCCGAGCAGTACTTC. This encodes CASSYTGFAEQYF. The V gene is TRBV6-2 or TRBV6-3, the J gene TRBJ2-7; weak D call: TRBD1 (6 bases). CDR1 MNHEY and CDR2 SVGEGT come from the germline V gene. The CDR3 covers 13 residues. The V and J ends lost 2 bases and 6 bases respectively, with 11 bases between them.

DNA of the CDR3: TGTGCCAGCACCCGGCGGGGCGGGACCTCCTACAATGAGCAGTTCTTC. It is translated as CASTRRGGTSYNEQFF. This chain connects TRBV3-1 to TRBJ2-1; possibly TRBD2 for D (6 bases). Germline V lookup: CDR1 LGHDT, CDR2 YNNKEL (reference sequence). The CDR3 is 16 residues long. V was pared by 7 bases and J by 0 bases, with 16 bases between.

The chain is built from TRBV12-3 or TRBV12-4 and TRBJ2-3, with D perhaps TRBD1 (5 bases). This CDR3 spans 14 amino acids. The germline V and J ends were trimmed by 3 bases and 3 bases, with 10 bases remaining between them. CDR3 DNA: TGTGCCAGCAGTTTGCTCAGGGCAACAGATACGCAGTATTTT. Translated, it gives CASSLLRATDTQYF.

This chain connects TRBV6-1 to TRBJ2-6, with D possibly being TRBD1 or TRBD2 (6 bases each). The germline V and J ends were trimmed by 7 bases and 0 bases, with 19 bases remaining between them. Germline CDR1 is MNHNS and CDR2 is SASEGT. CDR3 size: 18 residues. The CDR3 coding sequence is TGTGCCAGCACCAAGAGGGGGGATCCGAGCTCTGGGGCCAACGTCCTGACTTTC. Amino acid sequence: CASTKRGDPSSGANVLTF.

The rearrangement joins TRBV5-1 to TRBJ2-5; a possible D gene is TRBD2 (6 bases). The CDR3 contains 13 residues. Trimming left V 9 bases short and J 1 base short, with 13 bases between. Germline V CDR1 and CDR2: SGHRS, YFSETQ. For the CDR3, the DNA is TGCGCCACCCAGCAGGGACTCCAAGAGACCCAGTACTTC. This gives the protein CATQQGLQETQYF.

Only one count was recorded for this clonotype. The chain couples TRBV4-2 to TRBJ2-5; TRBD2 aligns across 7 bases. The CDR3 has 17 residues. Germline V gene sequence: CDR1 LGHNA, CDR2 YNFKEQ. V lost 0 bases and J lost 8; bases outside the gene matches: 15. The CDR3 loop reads CASSQDLWGRGRRTQYF. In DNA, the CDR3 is TGTGCCAGCAGCCAAGATTTATGGGGGAGGGGAAGGCGAACCCAGTACTTC.

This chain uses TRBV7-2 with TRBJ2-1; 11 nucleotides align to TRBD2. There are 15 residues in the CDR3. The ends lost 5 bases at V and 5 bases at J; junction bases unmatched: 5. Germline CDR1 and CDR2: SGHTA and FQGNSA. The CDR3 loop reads CASSPVAGGHNEQFF. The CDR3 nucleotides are TGTGCCAGCAGCCCCGTAGCGGGGGGGCACAATGAGCAGTTCTTC. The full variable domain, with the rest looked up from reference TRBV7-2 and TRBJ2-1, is GAGVSQSPSNKVTEKGKDVELRCDPISGHTALYWYRQSLGQGLEFLIYFQGNSAPDKSGLPSDRFSAERTGGSVSTLTIQRTQQEDSAVYLCASSPVAGGHNEQFFGPGTRLTVL.

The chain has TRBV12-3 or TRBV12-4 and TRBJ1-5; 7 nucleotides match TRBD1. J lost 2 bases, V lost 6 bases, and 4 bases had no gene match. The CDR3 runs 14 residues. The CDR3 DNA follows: TGTGCCAGCAGGCTCACAGGGGGCAATCAGCCCCAGCATTTT. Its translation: CASRLTGGNQPQHF.

Here the CDR3 reads CASSFETATNNEQFF. The CDR3 nucleotides are TGTGCCAGCAGCTTCGAGACAGCAACGAACAATGAGCAGTTCTTC. The rearrangement joins TRBV7-9 to TRBJ2-1; D might be TRBD1 (5 bases). Trimming cost V 3 bases and J 5 bases, with 14 bases left between them. CDR3 size: 15 residues. CDR1 SEHNR and CDR2 FQNEAQ come from the germline V gene (reference sequence).